The clone carrying this T cell receptor (beta chain) appeared a few times. Its target is not known. Time point here: sample taken at primary tumor resection. The donor group consisted of roughly 70 patients who had untreated, early-stage non-small cell lung cancer. CDR1 is SGHTA, CDR2 FQGNSA, per germline. This CDR3 has 13 amino acids. Trimming removed 3 bases at V and 3 bases at J, with 8 bases between. This record belongs to a study of spatial heterogeneity in lung cancer. Study overall: Alpha-chain sequences were consistently detected in smaller numbers than beta-chain sequences. Mean representation of each unique TCR and UMI combination in the raw reads exceeded 9.5 occurrences.

Each CDR3 protein is one row after TCRdb ran MiXCR on the 5' RACE reads. The repertoire holds around 40,000 distinct CDR3 sequences, with about 5.2% as singletons. Study observations and caveats: Ubiquitous expanded tumor TCRs were observed in blood more at resection than follow-up.

This receptor was taken from a female donor with early-stage non-small cell lung cancer. The chain has TRBV7-2 and TRBJ1-1; no definite D call. The starting material was PBMCs, obtained at surgery. CDR3 DNA: TGTGCCAGCAGCTTCTCGAGGGACACTGAAGCTTTCTTT. Translated, it gives CASSFSRDTEAFF.